The 23 T cell receptor beta chains below were found in one sample sequenced in a study of T cells in Graves' hyperthyroidism and ophthalmopathy. The CDR3 regions of TCR beta were amplified from RNA transcripts. During a first-round RT-PCR of the TCR CDR3, the HTBI primer set was used. TCRdb re-analysed the multiplex PCR reads in MiXCR, keeping a single row per CDR3 protein. There are some 400,000 distinct CDR3 sequences in the sample; about 15% occur only once, and roughly 9.6% lies in the top ten. The material sequenced was blood. These receptor sequences come from a woman aged 55-70 years with Graves' hyperthyroidism.

This clonotype came up many times. The chain recombines TRBV7-9 with TRBJ2-1, with 9 bases that match TRBD2. This CDR3 has 16 residues. CDR1 and CDR2 (germline): SEHNR, FQNEAQ (reference sequence). The J segment lost 6 bases and the V segment lost 4 bases, leaving 10 bases of the junction unmatched. The CDR3 sequence is CASSWDPGTSLNEQFF. The CDR3 DNA sequence: TGTGCCAGCAGCTGGGATCCCGGGACTAGCCTCAATGAGCAGTTCTTC.

The table lists this clonotype with a few counts. V usage is TRBV20-1 and J usage is TRBJ2-1; 9 nucleotides match TRBD2. Per the germline V gene, CDR1 is DFQATT and CDR2 is SNEGSKA (reference sequence). V lost 0 bases to trimming and J lost 3 bases; unmatched junction nucleotides: 12. There are 18 residues in the CDR3. The CDR3 spells CSARDPRASGKLYNEQFF. In DNA, the CDR3 is TGCAGTGCTAGAGATCCCCGGGCTAGCGGGAAGCTCTACAATGAGCAGTTCTTC.

The chain links TRBV30 to TRBJ2-1; 16 bases align to TRBD2. This CDR3 region has 14 residues. Germline V CDR1 and CDR2: GTSNPN, SVGIG (reference sequence). V dropped 7 bases and J dropped 6; count of bases not matched to a gene: 3. As DNA, the CDR3 is TGTGCCTCCGGGACTAGCGGGAGGGCCAATGAGCAGTTCTTC. Translating gives CASGTSGRANEQFF.

The chain links TRBV20-1 to TRBJ2-7; D is undetermined. Germline V gene data show CDR1 as DFQATT and CDR2 as SNEGSKA (reference sequence). The CDR3 has 15 amino acids. Trimming shortened V by 0 bases and J by 0 bases, and 12 bases separated the two germline ends. CDR3 sequence: CSARDNKANSYEQYF. For the CDR3, the DNA is TGCAGTGCTAGAGACAATAAAGCTAACTCCTACGAGCAGTACTTC.

At least ten counts were recorded for this clonotype. This chain uses TRBV7-9 with TRBJ1-4; no reliable D call. The V end lost 5 bases, the J end lost 8 bases, and 12 bases lay between the germline ends. This CDR3 region has 13 residues. CDR1 SEHNR and CDR2 FQNEAQ come from the germline V gene (reference sequence). CDR3 DNA: TGTGCCAGCAGCCCTGGGTCTAGCGAAAAACTGTTTTTT. Its protein product is CASSPGSSEKLFF.

The chain joins TRBV2 to TRBJ2-7, with unresolved D. The CDR3 is 14 residues long. CDR1 is SNHLY and CDR2 is FYNNEI in the germline V gene. The V end lost 4 bases, the J end lost 1 base, and 11 bases lay between the germline ends. The CDR3 region has the DNA TGTGCCAGCAGTGGGCCCAATAGGTCCTACGAGCAGTACTTC. Protein product: CASSGPNRSYEQYF.

Only a few counts were recorded for this clonotype. The chain joins TRBV20-1 to TRBJ2-7; possible D gene TRBD2, 5 bases. From germline, CDR1 is DFQATT and CDR2 SNEGSKA (reference sequence). The CDR3 contains 11 residues. The CDR3 reads CSAGRGDEQYF. In DNA form, the CDR3 reads TGCAGCGCCGGACGGGGAGACGAGCAGTACTTC.

This clonotype was counted ten times or more. This chain connects TRBV12-3 or TRBV12-4 to TRBJ1-6; TRBD1 matches at 7 bases. V shed 4 bases and J 7 bases; nucleotides not matched to a gene: 4. CDR3 length: 14 residues. CDR3 DNA: TGTGCCAGCAGTTCCGGGACAGAGAATTCACCCCTCCACTTT. Protein: CASSSGTENSPLHF.

The chain is built from TRBV30 and TRBJ1-5, with D hard to call. This CDR3 has 13 residues. Germline V gene lookup returns CDR1 GTSNPN and CDR2 SVGIG (reference sequence). The germline V and J ends were trimmed by 6 bases and 0 bases, with 9 bases remaining between them. The CDR3 sequence is CACSSHSNQPQHF. The CDR3 DNA reads as TGTGCCTGTTCAAGTCATAGCAATCAGCCCCAGCATTTT.

This clonotype showed up many times. The chain uses TRBV7-9 and TRBJ2-5, with 11 bases aligning to TRBD2. Germline CDR1 is SEHNR and CDR2 is FQNEAQ (reference sequence). This CDR3 is built from 16 residues. V was clipped by 5 bases and J by 5 bases; unmatched bases: 10. The CDR3 DNA reads as TGTGCCAGCAGCCCTACTAGCGGGAGAGAGGGGGAGACCCAGTACTTC. This gives the protein CASSPTSGREGETQYF.

The sample holds many counts of this clonotype. V and J are TRBV12-5 and TRBJ1-5; TRBD1 agrees at 8 bases. The CDR3 loop spans 14 amino acids. With V trimmed by 6 bases and J by 6 bases, 7 bases remained unmatched. Germline loops: CDR1 LGHNT, CDR2 FRNRAP. DNA for the CDR3: TGTGCTAGTGGGCCCCAGGGGGCGAGTCAGCCCCAGCATTTT. Its protein product is CASGPQGASQPQHF.

This chain uses TRBV14 with TRBJ2-7, with 14 bases fitting TRBD2. Per the germline V gene, CDR1 is SGHDN and CDR2 is FVKESK. Trimming at V came to 4 bases and at J to 6 bases, leaving 5 bases not matched to a gene. The CDR3 extends over 15 amino acids. The DNA of the CDR3 is TGTGCCAGCAGCCTTACTGGACTAGCGGGAGGCGAGCAGTACTTC. Translation: CASSLTGLAGGEQYF.

This clonotype has at least ten counts. The V and J genes are TRBV28 and TRBJ1-5; weak D call: TRBD1 (6 bases). Germline V gene data show CDR1 as MDHEN and CDR2 as SYDVKM. The CDR3 runs 15 residues. Between the trimmed V and J ends, which lost 5 bases and 5 bases, there was a span of 16 bases. CDR3 DNA: TGTGCCAGCAGTCCTTTGACAGGCAAGTATCAGCCCCAGCATTTT. Encoded protein: CASSPLTGKYQPQHF.

This clonotype has at least ten counts. V usage is TRBV28 and J usage is TRBJ1-5; perhaps TRBD1 as D (6 bases). Trimming removed 6 bases at V and 4 bases at J, with 19 bases between. Germline V CDR1 and CDR2: MDHEN, SYDVKM. The CDR3 contains 16 residues. The CDR3 reads CASSSSGQGQNQPQHF. The DNA for the CDR3 is TGTGCCAGCAGCTCTAGTGGGCAGGGACAAAATCAGCCCCAGCATTTT.

The V call is TRBV6-1, the J call TRBJ2-3; TRBD1 or TRBD2 may be the D gene (5 bases each). The CDR3 has 13 amino acids. V lost 8 bases and J 0 bases, leaving 9 bases between the germline ends. In germline, CDR1 is MNHNS, CDR2 SASEGT. CDR3: CASGTDSTDTQYF. DNA of the CDR3: TGTGCCAGCGGGACCGACAGCACAGATACGCAGTATTTT.

This clonotype was observed a few times. This chain uses TRBV2 with TRBJ1-2, with 8 positions matching TRBD1. CDR1 SNHLY and CDR2 FYNNEI come from the germline V gene. With V trimmed by 6 bases and J by 4 bases, 16 bases remained unmatched. CDR3 length equals 17 residues. The CDR3 loop is CASRPGTGTTTSYGYTF. The CDR3 DNA follows: TGTGCCAGCAGACCTGGGACAGGAACTACTACCAGCTATGGCTACACCTTC. The full variable domain, in which reference TRBV2 and TRBJ1-2 provide the parts outside the CDR3, is EPEVTQTPSHQVTQMGQEVILRCVPISNHLYFYWYRQILGQKVEFLVSFYNNEISEKSEIFDDQFSVERPDGSNFTLKIRSTKLEDSAMYFCASRPGTGTTTSYGYTFGSGTRLTVV.

This clonotype was detected only a few times. V usage is TRBV20-1 and J usage is TRBJ1-2; D is ambiguous. Trimming shortened V by 0 bases and J by 6 bases, and 11 bases separated the two germline ends. Looked up from germline, CDR1 is DFQATT and CDR2 is SNEGSKA (reference sequence). There are 13 residues in the CDR3. This CDR3 reads CSARDYRTHGYTF. The CDR3 region has the DNA TGCAGTGCTAGAGATTACCGGACCCATGGCTACACCTTC.

This clonotype occurred many times. V is TRBV20-1 and J is TRBJ1-3; possibly TRBD1 for D (5 bases). This CDR3 contains 13 residues. V lost 6 bases and J 0 bases, leaving 9 bases between the germline ends. Germline loops: CDR1 DFQATT, CDR2 SNEGSKA (reference sequence). CDR3 bases: TGCAGTGCGGCGGGACTCTCTGGAAACACCATATATTTT. The encoded protein is CSAAGLSGNTIYF.

The chain joins TRBV20-1 to TRBJ2-1, with D hard to call. V dropped 5 bases and J dropped 12 bases, with 14 bases sitting between them. Per the germline V gene, CDR1 is DFQATT and CDR2 is SNEGSKA (reference sequence). The CDR3 totals 11 residues. CDR3 in amino acids: CSAQAPAAQFF. Here the CDR3 DNA reads TGCAGTGCTCAAGCTCCTGCCGCGCAGTTCTTC.

The chain recombines TRBV19 with TRBJ2-7; D uncertain. This CDR3 is 13 amino acids long. The V gene's germline CDR1 is LNHDA and CDR2 SQIVND (reference sequence). V lost 7 bases, J lost 3 bases, and 13 bases lay in between. The DNA of the CDR3 is TGTGCCAGTAAGGATAGCAGATTCTACGAGCAGTACTTC. Its translation is CASKDSRFYEQYF.

This clonotype came up many times. V usage is TRBV18 and J usage is TRBJ2-1; D is possibly TRBD1 (5 bases). Trimming shortened V by 4 bases and J by 9 bases, and 10 bases separated the two germline ends. CDR1 and CDR2 (germline): KGHSH, LQKENI. The CDR3 sequence is 12 residues long. The CDR3 DNA is TGTGCCAGCTCACTCAATCAGGGTGAGCAGTTCTTC. Amino acids: CASSLNQGEQFF.

This clonotype was detected many times. The chain has TRBV19 and TRBJ2-7; 8 bases line up with TRBD1. The V segment lost 6 bases and the J segment 5 bases; nucleotides outside the gene matches: 9. The CDR3 spans 14 residues. From germline, CDR1 is LNHDA and CDR2 SQIVND (reference sequence). Written as DNA, the CDR3 is TGTGCCAGTAGATCAGGGGGCGCGAAGAACGAGCAGTACTTC. Amino acids: CASRSGGAKNEQYF.

The sample holds many counts of this clonotype. The V and J genes are TRBV28 and TRBJ1-1; D might be TRBD1 (6 bases). Germline-derived CDR1 and CDR2 are MDHEN and SYDVKM. Trimming took off 2 bases at V and 4 bases at J, with 17 bases between the two ends. This CDR3 has 16 amino acids. CDR3 sequence: CASSLRPGVGITEAFF. The CDR3 bases are TGTGCCAGCAGTTTAAGGCCAGGGGTGGGGATCACTGAAGCTTTCTTT.